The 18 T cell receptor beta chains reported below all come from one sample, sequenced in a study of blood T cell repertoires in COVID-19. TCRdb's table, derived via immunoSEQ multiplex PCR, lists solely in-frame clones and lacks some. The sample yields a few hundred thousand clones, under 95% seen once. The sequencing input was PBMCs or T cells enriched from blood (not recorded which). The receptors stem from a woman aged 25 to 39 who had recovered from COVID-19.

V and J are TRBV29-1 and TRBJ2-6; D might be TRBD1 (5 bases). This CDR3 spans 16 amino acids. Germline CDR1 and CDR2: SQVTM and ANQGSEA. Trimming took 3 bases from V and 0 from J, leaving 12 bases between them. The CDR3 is CSVETFDSSGANVLTF. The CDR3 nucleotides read TGCAGCGTTGAGACGTTTGACAGCTCTGGGGCCAACGTCCTGACTTTC.

CDR3 sequence (DNA): TGTGCCAGCAGCCAAGAGCAGGGTGGCTACGAGCAGTACTTC. It codes for CASSQEQGGYEQYF. The chain employs TRBV14 and TRBJ2-7, with D maybe TRBD1 (5 bases). V shed 0 bases and J shed 3 bases, with 9 bases lying between them. CDR1 and CDR2 from the germline V gene are SGHDN and FVKESK. This CDR3 has 14 amino acids.

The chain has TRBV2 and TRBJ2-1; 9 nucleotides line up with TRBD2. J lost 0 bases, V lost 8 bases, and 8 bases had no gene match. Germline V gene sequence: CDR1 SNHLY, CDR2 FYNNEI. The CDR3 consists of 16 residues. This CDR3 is CASSMGGGGSYNEQFF. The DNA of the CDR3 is TGTGCCAGCTCGATGGGCGGGGGGGGCTCCTACAATGAGCAGTTCTTC. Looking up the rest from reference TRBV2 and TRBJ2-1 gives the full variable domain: EPEVTQTPSHQVTQMGQEVILRCVPISNHLYFYWYRQILGQKVEFLVSFYNNEISEKSEIFDDQFSVERPDGSNFTLKIRSTKLEDSAMYFCASSMGGGGSYNEQFFGPGTRLTVL.

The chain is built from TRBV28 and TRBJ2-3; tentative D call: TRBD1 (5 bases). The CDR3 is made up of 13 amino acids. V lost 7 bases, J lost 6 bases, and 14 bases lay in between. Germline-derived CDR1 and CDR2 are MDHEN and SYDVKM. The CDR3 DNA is TGTGCCAGCACAAAGGTGGGGCCTGATACGCAGTATTTT. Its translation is CASTKVGPDTQYF.

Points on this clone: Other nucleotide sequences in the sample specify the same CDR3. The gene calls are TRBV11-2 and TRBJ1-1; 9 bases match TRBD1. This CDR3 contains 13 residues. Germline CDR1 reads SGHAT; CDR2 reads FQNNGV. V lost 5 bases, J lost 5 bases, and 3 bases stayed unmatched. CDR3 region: CASSLGQGTEAFF. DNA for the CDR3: TGTGCCAGCAGCCTGGGACAGGGAACTGAAGCTTTCTTT.

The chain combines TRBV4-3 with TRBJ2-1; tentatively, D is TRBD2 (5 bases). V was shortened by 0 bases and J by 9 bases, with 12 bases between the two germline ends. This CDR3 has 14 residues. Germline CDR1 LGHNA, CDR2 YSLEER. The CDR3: CASSQDRSVGEQFF. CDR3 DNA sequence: TGCGCCAGCAGCCAAGATCGTAGCGTCGGTGAGCAGTTCTTC.

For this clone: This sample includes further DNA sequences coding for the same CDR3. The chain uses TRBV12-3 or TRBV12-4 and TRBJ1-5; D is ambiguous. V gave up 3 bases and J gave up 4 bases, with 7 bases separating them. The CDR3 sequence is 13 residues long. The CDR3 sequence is CASSFGGNQPQHF. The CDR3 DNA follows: TGTGCCAGCAGTTTTGGAGGGAATCAGCCCCAGCATTTT.

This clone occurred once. In nucleotides, the CDR3 is TGTGCCATGCAAGACAGGGGGCAGAGGTATGGCTACACCTTC. Amino acids: CAMQDRGQRYGYTF. V is TRBV28 and J is TRBJ1-2; 10 bases are a match to TRBD1. Germline CDR1 and CDR2: MDHEN and SYDVKM. V dropped 10 bases and J dropped 5; count of bases not matched to a gene: 10. CDR3 length: 14 residues.

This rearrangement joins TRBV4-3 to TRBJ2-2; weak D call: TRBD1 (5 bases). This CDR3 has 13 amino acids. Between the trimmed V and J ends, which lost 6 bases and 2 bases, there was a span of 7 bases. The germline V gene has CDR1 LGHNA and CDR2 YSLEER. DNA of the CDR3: TGCGCCAGCAGAGGGGAAAACACCGGGGAGCTGTTTTTT. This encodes CASRGENTGELFF.

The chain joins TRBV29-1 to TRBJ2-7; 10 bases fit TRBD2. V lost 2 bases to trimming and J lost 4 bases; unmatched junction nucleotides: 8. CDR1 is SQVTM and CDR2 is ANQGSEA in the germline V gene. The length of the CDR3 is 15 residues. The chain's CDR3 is CSVELLLAGAYEQYF. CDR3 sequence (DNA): TGCAGCGTTGAATTGTTGCTAGCGGGAGCATACGAGCAGTACTTC.

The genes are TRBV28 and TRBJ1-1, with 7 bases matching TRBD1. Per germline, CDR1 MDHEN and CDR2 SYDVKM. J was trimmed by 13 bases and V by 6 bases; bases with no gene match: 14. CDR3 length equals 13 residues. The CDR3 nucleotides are TGTGCCAGCAGACTCCGGGACAGCTTTAAAGATTTCTTT. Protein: CASRLRDSFKDFF.

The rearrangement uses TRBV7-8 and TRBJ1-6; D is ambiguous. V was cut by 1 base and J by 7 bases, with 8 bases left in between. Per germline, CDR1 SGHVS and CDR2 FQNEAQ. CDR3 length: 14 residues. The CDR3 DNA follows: TGTGCCAGCAGCTTAGGGTCGGGAAATTCACCCCTCCACTTT. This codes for CASSLGSGNSPLHF.

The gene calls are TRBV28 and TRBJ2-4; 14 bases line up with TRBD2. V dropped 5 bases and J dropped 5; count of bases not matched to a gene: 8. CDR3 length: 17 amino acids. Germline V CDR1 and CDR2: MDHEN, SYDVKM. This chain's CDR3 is CASSPSGLAGDQNIQYF. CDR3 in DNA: TGTGCCAGCAGTCCCTCGGGACTAGCGGGGGATCAAAACATTCAGTACTTC.

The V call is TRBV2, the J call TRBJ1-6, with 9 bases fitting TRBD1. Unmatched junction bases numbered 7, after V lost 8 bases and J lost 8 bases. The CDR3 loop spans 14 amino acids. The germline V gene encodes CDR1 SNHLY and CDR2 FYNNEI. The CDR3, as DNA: TGTGCCAGCCGGGACAGGGCGTATTATTCACCCCTCCACTTT. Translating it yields CASRDRAYYSPLHF.

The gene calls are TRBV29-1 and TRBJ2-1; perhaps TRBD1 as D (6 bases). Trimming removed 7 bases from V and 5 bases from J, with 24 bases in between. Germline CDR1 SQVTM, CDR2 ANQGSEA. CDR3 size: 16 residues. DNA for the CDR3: TGCAGCGGGTCCCTCCCGGACAGCGAGGGGGACAATGAGCAGTTCTTC. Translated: CSGSLPDSEGDNEQFF.

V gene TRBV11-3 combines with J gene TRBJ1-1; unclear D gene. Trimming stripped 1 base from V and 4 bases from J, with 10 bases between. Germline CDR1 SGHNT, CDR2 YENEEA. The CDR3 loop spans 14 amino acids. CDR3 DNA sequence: TGTGCCAGCAGCTTAGGGGAGTGGAGCACTGAAGCTTTCTTT. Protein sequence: CASSLGEWSTEAFF.

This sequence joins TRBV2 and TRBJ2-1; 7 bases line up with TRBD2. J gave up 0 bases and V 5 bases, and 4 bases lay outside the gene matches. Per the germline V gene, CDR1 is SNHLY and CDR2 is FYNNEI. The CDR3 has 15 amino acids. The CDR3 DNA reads TGTGCCAGCAGTCTAGCGGCGAGCTCCTACAATGAGCAGTTCTTC. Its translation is CASSLAASSYNEQFF. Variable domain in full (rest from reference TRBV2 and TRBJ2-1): EPEVTQTPSHQVTQMGQEVILRCVPISNHLYFYWYRQILGQKVEFLVSFYNNEISEKSEIFDDQFSVERPDGSNFTLKIRSTKLEDSAMYFCASSLAASSYNEQFFGPGTRLTVL.

For the CDR3, the DNA is TGTGCCAGCAGTTCTCCCGGACAGGGTGAGGATGAGCAGTACTTC. This encodes CASSSPGQGEDEQYF. The V and J genes are TRBV28 and TRBJ2-7; 8 bases agree with TRBD1. CDR3 length: 15 residues. Germline CDR1 and CDR2: MDHEN and SYDVKM. J lost 7 bases, V lost 4 bases, and 12 bases had no gene match. Supplemented by reference TRBV28 and TRBJ2-7, the full variable domain reads DVKVTQSSRYLVKRTGEKVFLECVQDMDHENMFWYRQDPGLGLRLIYFSYDVKMKEKGDIPEGYSVSREKKERFSLILESASTNQTSMYLCASSSPGQGEDEQYFGPGTRLTVT.